The rows below give T cell receptor beta chains drawn from one sample of a study of cytomegalovirus exposure and HLA in healthy donors. The protocol was immunoSEQ multiplex PCR, while the TCRdb copy is restricted to in-frame clones and leaves out a portion. Here the sample spans 130,000 or so clones, about four fifths being singletons. Sequencing used PBMCs. These receptor sequences come from a man younger than 35 in good health and CMV-seronegative. CDR3s include the opening cysteine and the closing phenylalanine or tryptophan. The D gene is left open where the match is weak. Clone size is stated in some rows and not others, as once, few, many or a class when expanded.

TRBV12-5	once	TRBD2	TRBJ2-7	CASGLSTGTIEQYF	TGTGCTAGTGGTTTGTCTACCGGGACTATCGAGCAGTACTTC
TRBV21-1	NA	NA	TRBJ2-7	CASSKDSGEQYF	TGTGCCAGCAGCAAAGACTCGGGGGAGCAGTACTTC
TRBV11-2	NA	TRBD2	TRBJ2-7	CASSSGLAGGYEQYF	TGTGCCAGCAGCTCAGGACTAGCGGGGGGGTACGAGCAGTACTTC
TRBV7-9	NA	TRBD1	TRBJ1-2	CASSPGTGKGYTF	TGTGCCAGCAGCCCCGGGACAGGGAAAGGCTACACCTTC
TRBV5-1	NA	TRBD2	TRBJ2-3	CASSLDSGGAINTQYF	TGCGCCAGCAGCTTGGACAGCGGGGGGGCCATAAATACGCAGTATTTT
TRBV7-9	NA	TRBD1	TRBJ2-1	CASSSGTGMSNEQFF	TGTGCCAGCAGCTCAGGGACAGGGATGAGCAATGAGCAGTTCTTC
TRBV19	once	NA	TRBJ2-7	CASSLGVSSYEQYF	TGTGCCAGTAGTTTAGGTGTGAGCTCCTACGAGCAGTACTTC
TRBV7-6	once	TRBD1	TRBJ1-2	CASSLTTGTINYGYTF	TGTGCCAGCAGCTTAACGACAGGGACCATTAACTATGGCTACACCTTC
TRBV27	few	NA	TRBJ1-1	CASSSQGVPEAFF	TGTGCCAGCAGTTCCCAGGGTGTACCTGAAGCTTTCTTT
TRBV6-5	once	TRBD1	TRBJ1-1	CASSTGEERLAFF	TGTGCCAGCAGTACAGGGGAGGAAAGGCTGGCGTTCTTT
TRBV2	NA	TRBD2	TRBJ2-5	CASKGLASQETQYF	TGTGCCAGCAAGGGACTAGCTTCTCAAGAGACCCAGTACTTC
TRBV14	NA	TRBD2	TRBJ2-3	CASSQGLAGGDTQYF	TGTGCCAGCAGCCAAGGACTAGCGGGGGGGGATACGCAGTATTTT
TRBV19	NA	NA	TRBJ2-2	CASSIEGAVTGELFF	TGTGCCAGTAGTATAGAGGGGGCGGTCACCGGGGAGCTGTTTTTT
TRBV4-2	NA	TRBD2	TRBJ2-7	CASSQAGGGWSYEQYF	TGTGCCAGCAGCCAAGCCGGGGGAGGGTGGTCCTACGAGCAGTACTTC
TRBV10-2	NA	TRBD2	TRBJ2-3	CASRQRGNTDTQYF	TGCGCCAGCAGGCAGCGGGGGAACACAGATACGCAGTATTTT
TRBV10-2	NA	NA	TRBJ2-3	CASSESASSGSTDTQYF	TGCGCCAGCAGTGAGTCGGCCTCCTCGGGATCAACAGATACGCAGTATTTT
TRBV6-5	NA	TRBD2	TRBJ2-7	CASSPGLAGTYEQYF	TGTGCCAGCAGCCCGGGACTAGCGGGGACCTACGAGCAGTACTTC
TRBV5-1	NA	TRBD2	TRBJ2-1	CASSPGLAQKNSYNEQFF	TGCGCCAGCAGCCCGGGACTAGCCCAAAAAAATTCCTACAATGAGCAGTTCTTC
TRBV2	NA	NA	TRBJ2-2	CASFREGTGELFF	TGTGCCAGTTTCAGGGAAGGCACCGGGGAGCTGTTTTTT
TRBV10-3	NA	TRBD1	TRBJ2-7	CAISNPGQGTYEQYF	TGTGCCATCAGCAACCCCGGACAGGGGACCTACGAGCAGTACTTC
TRBV4-1	NA	NA	TRBJ2-1	CASSQDRLNEQFF	TGCGCCAGCAGCCAAGATCGTCTCAATGAGCAGTTCTTC
TRBV7-9	NA	TRBD1	TRBJ1-2	CSSSLPGQGPNYGYTF	TGTTCCAGCAGCTTACCGGGACAGGGGCCAAACTATGGCTACACCTTC
TRBV6-5	NA	NA	TRBJ1-6	CASSYGTAAGNSPLHF	TGTGCCAGCAGTTATGGTACAGCCGCAGGGAATTCACCCCTCCACTTT
TRBV27	once	NA	TRBJ2-7	CASPTADRPYEQYF	TGTGCCAGCCCCACGGCAGACAGGCCCTACGAGCAGTACTTC
TRBV19	NA	TRBD1	TRBJ1-5	CASKQGNQPQHF	TGTGCCAGTAAACAGGGGAATCAGCCCCAGCATTTT
TRBV28	NA	NA	TRBJ2-7	CASNIDTQGRRNYEQYF	TGTGCCAGCAATATCGATACACAGGGGAGGAGGAACTACGAGCAGTACTTC
TRBV5-1	NA	TRBD2	TRBJ2-7	CASSTSGIYEQYF	TGCGCCAGCAGTACAAGCGGGATCTACGAGCAGTACTTC
TRBV4-3	NA	NA	TRBJ1-3	CASSQALYPSSGNTIYF	TGCGCCAGCAGCCAAGCGTTGTACCCGAGCTCTGGAAACACCATATATTTT
TRBV7-9	NA	NA	TRBJ2-5	CASRDGHGNGKTQYF	TGTGCCAGCAGAGATGGACACGGAAATGGGAAGACCCAGTACTTC
TRBV14	NA	NA	TRBJ1-1	CASSQEGFDSGSWKAFF	TGTGCCAGCAGCCAAGAAGGTTTCGACAGCGGGTCGTGGAAAGCTTTCTTT
TRBV19	NA	TRBD1	TRBJ1-6	CASSTGGINSPLHF	TGTGCCAGTAGTACAGGGGGAATCAATTCACCCCTCCACTTT
TRBV9	NA	NA	TRBJ2-3	CASSSSSTDTQYF	TGTGCCAGCAGCTCCTCTAGCACAGATACGCAGTATTTT
TRBV5-1	NA	NA	TRBJ2-1	CASSLGRIPDEQFF	TGCGCCAGCAGCTTGGGGAGGATTCCCGATGAGCAGTTCTTC
TRBV6-5	NA	NA	TRBJ1-2	CASRNYDRSNYGYTF	TGTGCCAGCAGAAACTACGACAGGTCTAACTATGGCTACACCTTC
TRBV5-1	NA	NA	TRBJ2-7	CASSLGQGLSEQYF	TGCGCCAGCAGCTTGGGTCAGGGTTTGAGCGAGCAGTACTTC
TRBV19	once	NA	TRBJ1-3	CASSKTGLGGNTIYF	TGTGCCAGTAGTAAGACAGGCCTCGGGGGAAACACCATATATTTT
TRBV5-1	NA	TRBD2	TRBJ2-3	CASSLAGGTDTQYF	TGCGCCAGCAGCTTGGCGGGGGGTACAGATACGCAGTATTTT
TRBV11-2	NA	NA	TRBJ2-1	CASSLSGTHNEQFF	TGTGCCAGCAGCTTAAGCGGCACACACAATGAGCAGTTCTTC
TRBV7-6	NA	NA	TRBJ1-1	CASSPGPSLGGTEAFF	TGTGCCAGCAGCCCCGGACCGTCCCTGGGGGGCACTGAAGCTTTCTTT
TRBV13	NA	TRBD1	TRBJ2-1	CASSFGTGGRNEQFF	TGTGCCAGCAGCTTCGGGACAGGGGGCCGCAATGAGCAGTTCTTC
TRBV6-4	NA	TRBD1	TRBJ1-6	CASRGQGYNSPLHF	TGTGCCAGCAGGGGACAGGGGTATAATTCACCCCTCCACTTT
TRBV6-1	NA	NA	TRBJ1-2	CASMQGPSPLGYTF	TGTGCCAGCATGCAGGGCCCCTCCCCTCTTGGCTACACCTTC
TRBV6-6	NA	TRBD2	TRBJ2-5	CASSIKHTGEGTQYF	TGTGCCAGCAGTATTAAGCATACGGGGGAGGGGACCCAGTACTTC
TRBV11-2	NA	TRBD1	TRBJ1-3	CASSRQGGSGNTIYF	TGTGCCAGCAGCAGACAGGGGGGTTCTGGAAACACCATATATTTT
TRBV5-4	NA	NA	TRBJ2-7	CASSLNIASYPYEQYF	TGTGCCAGCAGCTTGAATATTGCTAGCTATCCCTACGAGCAGTACTTC
TRBV2	NA	NA	TRBJ2-7	CASLRSDTYEQYF	TGTGCCAGCCTCAGGTCAGATACCTACGAGCAGTACTTC
TRBV19	NA	TRBD2	TRBJ2-1	CASRNPAASGGRNEQFF	TGTGCCAGTAGGAACCCGGCGGCTAGCGGGGGGAGGAATGAGCAGTTCTTC
TRBV27	few	NA	TRBJ1-1	CASRKQGSGAEAFF	TGTGCCAGCAGGAAGCAGGGTTCGGGGGCTGAAGCTTTCTTT
TRBV5-1	NA	NA	TRBJ2-7	CASSLDGYEQYF	TGCGCCAGCAGCTTGGACGGCTACGAGCAGTACTTC
TRBV6-5	NA	NA	TRBJ1-1	CASRRGSMNTEAFF	TGTGCCAGCCGAAGGGGGTCCATGAACACTGAAGCTTTCTTT